A selection of T cell receptor beta chains follows, all from one sample in a study of T-cell memory formation after mild COVID-19. TCRdb analysed the 5' RACE reads with MiXCR anew, one entry per CDR3 protein. Here the sample spans fewer than 500,000 distinct CDR3 sequences, around 27% being singletons. Specimen: PBMCs or a T cell subset sorted from them (not recorded which). Receptors originate from an adult woman who had mild COVID-19 (a few samples of this study predate the infection). Cell type and time point are not known. Each CDR3 is given with its conserved first and last residue. The D gene is left open where the match is weak. The size of a clone is reported for some rows only, either as once, few or many, or as a class for expanded clones.

V gene	J gene	D gene	clone size	CDR3 DNA	CDR3 protein
TRBV12-3/TRBV12-4	TRBJ2-2	TRBD1	few	TGTGCCAGCAGTCCAGTTTGGGACAGGAGGTACACCGGGGAGCTGTTTTTT	CASSPVWDRRYTGELFF
TRBV12-3/TRBV12-4	TRBJ2-5	TRBD2	few	TGTGCCAGCAGCCTACTAGCGAGTAAAGAGACCCAGTACTTC	CASSLLASKETQYF
TRBV7-6	TRBJ2-5	.	.	TGTGCCAGCAGCCCGAACCTTCAGGAGACCCAGTACTTC	CASSPNLQETQYF
TRBV10-3	TRBJ1-2	TRBD1	.	TGTGCCATCAGGGAGGCAATGGGACAGGGTGGCTACACCTTC	CAIREAMGQGGYTF
TRBV12-3/TRBV12-4	TRBJ2-7	.	.	TGTGCCAGCAGTTTCGGGGGTCCCTCCTACGAGCAGTACTTC	CASSFGGPSYEQYF
TRBV6-5	TRBJ2-7	.	.	TGTGCCAGCAGTTACTCGTCTGACTACGAGCAGTACTTC	CASSYSSDYEQYF
TRBV18	TRBJ2-1	TRBD2	few	TGTGCCAGCTCACCAGCGGGACTAGCGGTTAACAATGAGCAGTTCTTC	CASSPAGLAVNNEQFF
TRBV18	TRBJ2-7	TRBD1	few	TGTGCCAGCTCAGATTGGGACAGCATATCCTACGAGCAGTACTTC	CASSDWDSISYEQYF
TRBV29-1	TRBJ2-7	.	few	TGCAGCGTTGAAGTCGGCGACGAGCAGTACTTC	CSVEVGDEQYF
TRBV9	TRBJ2-1	TRBD2	few	TGTGCCAGCAGCGTAGGGGGGGGACTAAACCACAATGAGCAGTTCTTC	CASSVGGGLNHNEQFF
TRBV2	TRBJ2-5	.	few	TGTGCCAGCACTAACATGGGAGAGACCCAGTACTTC	CASTNMGETQYF
TRBV7-2	TRBJ2-3	.	.	TGTGCCAGCAGCCCCGGGGGCCGTGGGATAGATACGCAGTATTTT	CASSPGGRGIDTQYF
TRBV7-8	TRBJ2-7	.	few	TGTGCCAGCAGCCCGACTGGTACCGGGAACGAGCAGTACTTC	CASSPTGTGNEQYF
TRBV6-1	TRBJ1-1	.	.	TGTGCCAGCAGTGTTAGGGTTGCTTTCTTT	CASSVRVAFF
TRBV5-1	TRBJ2-7	.	.	TGCGCCAGCGGTTCGGACCCCACAGCCTACGAGCAGTACTTC	CASGSDPTAYEQYF
TRBV20-1	TRBJ1-2	.	.	TGCAGTGCTAAGGATGATGGCTACACCTTC	CSAKDDGYTF
TRBV4-1	TRBJ1-1	.	few	TGCGCCAGCAGCCAAATGAGGGCGCGGGACACTGAAGCTTTCTTT	CASSQMRARDTEAFF
TRBV5-1	TRBJ2-1	.	many	TGCGCCAGCAGCTTGGAGCGGGTCAATGAGCAGTTCTTC	CASSLERVNEQFF
TRBV6-2/TRBV6-3	TRBJ2-2	TRBD1	few	TGTGCCAGCACGGGACAGGGGACCACCGGGGAGCTGTTTTTT	CASTGQGTTGELFF
TRBV6-2/TRBV6-3	TRBJ1-2	.	few	TGTGCCAGCAGTTACAGGGTGGAGGATGGCTACACCTTC	CASSYRVEDGYTF
TRBV7-3	TRBJ1-1	.	few	TGTGCCAGCAGCTTGGACATCTACACTGAAGCTTTCTTT	CASSLDIYTEAFF
TRBV5-1	TRBJ1-1	.	many	TGCGCCAGCAGCTTAGGACATAGGAACACTGAAGCTTTCTTT	CASSLGHRNTEAFF
TRBV7-9	TRBJ1-2	.	few	TGTGCCAGCAGCTTAGCTGTGGCCGGCCCCAGGGACTATGGCTACACCTTC	CASSLAVAGPRDYGYTF
TRBV7-3	TRBJ2-2	.	.	TGTGCCAGCAGCTCCGGGAGCCGGGCAAACACCGGGGAGCTGTTTTTT	CASSSGSRANTGELFF
TRBV2	TRBJ2-7	.	few	TGTGCCAGCTCATCCCAGGGGAGGGGCTCCTACGAGCAGTACTTC	CASSSQGRGSYEQYF
TRBV12-3/TRBV12-4	TRBJ1-2	TRBD1	few	TGTGCCAGCAGTCCGCCGGGACAGGGTGGCTACACCTTC	CASSPPGQGGYTF
TRBV6-5	TRBJ1-1	.	.	TGTGCCAGCATCCCGTCTGGTTTAATGAACACTGAAGCTTTCTTT	CASIPSGLMNTEAFF
TRBV7-2	TRBJ2-3	TRBD2	few	TGTGCCAGCAGCCTCGGGACTAGCGGGGGCTCGGGGCGGACGCAGTATTTT	CASSLGTSGGSGRTQYF
TRBV29-1	TRBJ2-7	.	.	TGCAGCGTTGAAGAAGGTGGCAGTCCGTTCGAGCAGTACTTC	CSVEEGGSPFEQYF
TRBV5-1	TRBJ1-2	.	.	TGCGCCAGCAGCCCGCAGGGAGGAGGCTACACCTTC	CASSPQGGGYTF
TRBV29-1	TRBJ1-1	.	.	TGCAGCGTTGACGGGGACACAATAGGGTGGTCTGAAGCTTTCTTT	CSVDGDTIGWSEAFF
TRBV6-6	TRBJ1-5	.	few	TGTGCCAGCAGTTACAGGGACAGCAATCAGCCCCAGCATTTT	CASSYRDSNQPQHF
TRBV5-1	TRBJ1-4	.	.	TGCGCCAGCAGCTTGTCCCTCTCGGGGGATGAAAAACTGTTTTTT	CASSLSLSGDEKLFF
TRBV12-3/TRBV12-4	TRBJ2-6	TRBD1	many	TGTGCCAGCAGTCCCGACAGGGTCCCTGGGGCCAACGTCCTGACTTTC	CASSPDRVPGANVLTF
TRBV3-1	TRBJ2-3	TRBD2	.	TGTGCCAGCAGCCAGTCCGGGACTACATTACTGAGCACAGATACGCAGTATTTT	CASSQSGTTLLSTDTQYF
TRBV28	TRBJ2-7	TRBD1	.	TGTGCCACCGACAGGGGATCCTACGAGCAGTACTTC	CATDRGSYEQYF
TRBV3-1	TRBJ2-5	TRBD1	.	TGTGCCAGCAGCCAAAGGGGACAGAGAGAGACCCAGTACTTC	CASSQRGQRETQYF
TRBV7-9	TRBJ2-7	.	few	TGTGCCAGCAGCTTATCTGGGGGGCCGGACGAGCAGTACTTC	CASSLSGGPDEQYF
TRBV15	TRBJ2-7	TRBD1	once	TGTGCCACCAGCAGAGATCAGCTGGACAGGACCCTTTACGAGCAGTACTTC	CATSRDQLDRTLYEQYF
TRBV5-1	TRBJ2-7	.	few	TGCGCCAGCAGCAACCACCCTCCCTACGAGCAGTACTTC	CASSNHPPYEQYF
TRBV15	TRBJ2-7	.	.	TGTTCCACCAGCAGAGACTTTAGGAGTAGGCCGGTCTCCTACGAGCAGTACTTC	CSTSRDFRSRPVSYEQYF
TRBV6-5	TRBJ1-1	.	.	TGTGCCAGCAGTTTTCAGGGACCCTACATGAACACTGAAGCTTTCTTT	CASSFQGPYMNTEAFF
TRBV5-6	TRBJ1-1	.	.	TGTGCCAGCAGCTTGGCCCTCCAGGGGAGGACTGAAGCTTTCTTT	CASSLALQGRTEAFF
TRBV7-2	TRBJ2-3	TRBD2	few	TGTGCCAGCAGTGGGATAAACAGCGGGGGCACAGATACGCAGTATTTT	CASSGINSGGTDTQYF
TRBV20-1	TRBJ2-3	TRBD2	.	TGCAGTGCTAGTCGGCTAGCGGGATTTTTTGCTGGAGATACGCAGTATTTT	CSASRLAGFFAGDTQYF
TRBV7-8	TRBJ2-7	TRBD1	.	TGTGCCAGCAGCGCCCGACAGGGAAAATCCTACGAGCAGTACTTC	CASSARQGKSYEQYF
TRBV5-1	TRBJ2-5	.	few	TGCGCCAGCAGCCAGACAGGAGCGGAGACCCAGTACTTC	CASSQTGAETQYF
TRBV25-1	TRBJ2-7	TRBD1	.	TGTGCCAGCATGAGGGGGCCGCGAGGGACAGGATCCTACGAGCAGTACTTC	CASMRGPRGTGSYEQYF
TRBV30	TRBJ1-2	.	few	TGTGCCTGGAGTGTACCAGGGGCGGTGAACTATGGCTACACCTTC	CAWSVPGAVNYGYTF
TRBV30	TRBJ1-1	.	.	TGTGCCTGGAGTGCAAATCGGGGGGACACTGAAGCTTTCTTT	CAWSANRGDTEAFF
TRBV4-3	TRBJ1-1	.	.	TGCGCCAGCAGCCAAGACCCCAGGAGAGGTATAAACACTGAAGCTTTCTTT	CASSQDPRRGINTEAFF
TRBV28	TRBJ2-3	TRBD2	few	TGTGCCAGCAGTGTGCATCAGCGGGGGGGAAGAGATACGCAGTATTTT	CASSVHQRGGRDTQYF
TRBV7-9	TRBJ2-2	TRBD1	.	TGTGCCAGCAGCCCGGACAGGGGGCGATTGGAGAACACCGGGGAGCTGTTTTTT	CASSPDRGRLENTGELFF